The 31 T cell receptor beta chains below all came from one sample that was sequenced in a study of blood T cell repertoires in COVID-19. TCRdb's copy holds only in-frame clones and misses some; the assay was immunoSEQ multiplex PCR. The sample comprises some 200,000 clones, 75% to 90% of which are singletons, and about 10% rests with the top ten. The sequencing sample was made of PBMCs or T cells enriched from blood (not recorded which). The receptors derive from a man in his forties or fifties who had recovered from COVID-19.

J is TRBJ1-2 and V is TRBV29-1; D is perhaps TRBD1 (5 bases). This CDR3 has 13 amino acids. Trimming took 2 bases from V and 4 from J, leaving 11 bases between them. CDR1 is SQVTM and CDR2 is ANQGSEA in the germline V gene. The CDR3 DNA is TGCAGCGTTGAAACGGGTAGGGGCTATGGCTACACCTTC. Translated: CSVETGRGYGYTF.

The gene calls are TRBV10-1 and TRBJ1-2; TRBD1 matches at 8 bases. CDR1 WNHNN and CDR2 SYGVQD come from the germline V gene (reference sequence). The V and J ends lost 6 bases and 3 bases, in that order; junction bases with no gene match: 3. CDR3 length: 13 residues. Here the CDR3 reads CASRVQGDYGYTF. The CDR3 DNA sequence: TGCGCCAGCAGAGTACAGGGGGACTATGGCTACACCTTC.

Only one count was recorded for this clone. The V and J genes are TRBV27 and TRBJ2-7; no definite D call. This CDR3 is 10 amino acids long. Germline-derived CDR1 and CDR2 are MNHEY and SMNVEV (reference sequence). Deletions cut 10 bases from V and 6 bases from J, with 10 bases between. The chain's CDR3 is CATPPSEQYF. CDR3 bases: TGTGCCACCCCCCCCAGCGAGCAGTACTTC.

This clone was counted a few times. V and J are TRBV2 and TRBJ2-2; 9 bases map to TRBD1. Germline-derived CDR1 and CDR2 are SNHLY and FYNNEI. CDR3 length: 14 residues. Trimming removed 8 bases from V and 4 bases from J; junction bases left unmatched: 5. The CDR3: CASLGTGFTGELFF. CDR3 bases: TGTGCCAGCTTGGGGACAGGGTTCACCGGGGAGCTGTTTTTT. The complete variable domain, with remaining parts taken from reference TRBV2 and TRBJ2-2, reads EPEVTQTPSHQVTQMGQEVILRCVPISNHLYFYWYRQILGQKVEFLVSFYNNEISEKSEIFDDQFSVERPDGSNFTLKIRSTKLEDSAMYFCASLGTGFTGELFFGEGSRLTVL.

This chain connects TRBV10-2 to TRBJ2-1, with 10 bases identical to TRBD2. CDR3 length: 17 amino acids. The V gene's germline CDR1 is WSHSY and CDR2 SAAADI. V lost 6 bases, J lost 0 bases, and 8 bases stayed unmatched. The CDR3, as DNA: TGCGCCAGCAGCCGACTAGCGGGTGTAAGCTCCTACAATGAGCAGTTCTTC. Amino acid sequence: CASSRLAGVSSYNEQFF.

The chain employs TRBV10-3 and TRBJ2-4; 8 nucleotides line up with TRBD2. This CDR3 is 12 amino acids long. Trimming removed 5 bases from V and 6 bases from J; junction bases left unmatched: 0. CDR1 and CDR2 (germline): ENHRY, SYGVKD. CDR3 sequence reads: CAISTSGNIQYF. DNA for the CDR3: TGTGCCATCAGTACTAGCGGAAACATTCAGTACTTC.

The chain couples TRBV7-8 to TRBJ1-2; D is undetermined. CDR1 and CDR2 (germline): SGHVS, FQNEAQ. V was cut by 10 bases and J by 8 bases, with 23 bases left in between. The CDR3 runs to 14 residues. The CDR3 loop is CATKTGYGPGGYTF. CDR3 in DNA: TGTGCCACCAAGACCGGGTACGGTCCCGGCGGCTACACCTTC.

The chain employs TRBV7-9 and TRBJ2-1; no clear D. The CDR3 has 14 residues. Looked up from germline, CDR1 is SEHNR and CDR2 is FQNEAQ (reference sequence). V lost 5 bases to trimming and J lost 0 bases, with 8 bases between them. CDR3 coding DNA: TGTGCCAGCAGCACCACAACCTCCTACAATGAGCAGTTCTTC. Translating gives CASSTTTSYNEQFF.

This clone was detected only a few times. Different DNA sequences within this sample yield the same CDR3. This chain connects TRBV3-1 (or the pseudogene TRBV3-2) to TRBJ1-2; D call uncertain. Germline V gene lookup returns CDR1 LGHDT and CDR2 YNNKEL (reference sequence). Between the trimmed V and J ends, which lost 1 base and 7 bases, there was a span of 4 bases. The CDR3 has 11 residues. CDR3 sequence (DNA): TGTGCCAGCAGCCAAGGAGGTGGCTACACCTTC. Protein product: CASSQGGGYTF.

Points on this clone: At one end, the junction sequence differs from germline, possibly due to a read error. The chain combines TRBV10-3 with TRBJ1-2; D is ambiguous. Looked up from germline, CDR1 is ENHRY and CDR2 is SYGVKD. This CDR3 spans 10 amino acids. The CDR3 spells CAISQGNTIF. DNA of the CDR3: TGTGCCATCAGTCAAGGTAACACTATCTTC.

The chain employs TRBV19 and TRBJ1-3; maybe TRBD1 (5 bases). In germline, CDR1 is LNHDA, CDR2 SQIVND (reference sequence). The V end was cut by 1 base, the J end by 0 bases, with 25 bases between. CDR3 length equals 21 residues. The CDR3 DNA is TGTGCCAGTAGTATAGGTCTTCGGCAGGGCTTACCGCGGAGCTCTGGAAACACCATATATTTT. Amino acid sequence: CASSIGLRQGLPRSSGNTIYF.

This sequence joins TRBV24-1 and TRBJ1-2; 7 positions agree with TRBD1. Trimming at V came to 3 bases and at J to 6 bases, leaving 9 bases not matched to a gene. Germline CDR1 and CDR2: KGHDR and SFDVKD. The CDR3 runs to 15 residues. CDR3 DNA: TGTGCCACCAGTGATAGCGCGAGTACAGGGGATGGCTACACCTTC. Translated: CATSDSASTGDGYTF.

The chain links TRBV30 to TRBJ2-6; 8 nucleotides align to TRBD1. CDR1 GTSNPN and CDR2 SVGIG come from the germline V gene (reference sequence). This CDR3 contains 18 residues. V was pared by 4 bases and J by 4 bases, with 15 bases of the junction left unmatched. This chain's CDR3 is CAWTHYRQGAEGANVLTF. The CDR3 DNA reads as TGTGCCTGGACGCACTACCGCCAGGGGGCGGAGGGGGCCAACGTCCTGACTTTC.

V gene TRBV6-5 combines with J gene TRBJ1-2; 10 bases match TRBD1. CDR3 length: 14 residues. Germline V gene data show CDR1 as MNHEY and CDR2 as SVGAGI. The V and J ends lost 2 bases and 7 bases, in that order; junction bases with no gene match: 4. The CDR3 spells CASSYRQGAGGYTF. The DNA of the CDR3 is TGTGCCAGCAGTTACCGACAGGGGGCTGGTGGCTACACCTTC.

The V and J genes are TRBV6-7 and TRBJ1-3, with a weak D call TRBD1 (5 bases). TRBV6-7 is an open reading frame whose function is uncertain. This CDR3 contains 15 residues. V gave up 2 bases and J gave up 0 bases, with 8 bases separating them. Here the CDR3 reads CASSYQGTSGNTIYF. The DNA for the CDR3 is TGTGCCAGCAGTTACCAGGGAACCTCTGGAAACACCATATATTTT.

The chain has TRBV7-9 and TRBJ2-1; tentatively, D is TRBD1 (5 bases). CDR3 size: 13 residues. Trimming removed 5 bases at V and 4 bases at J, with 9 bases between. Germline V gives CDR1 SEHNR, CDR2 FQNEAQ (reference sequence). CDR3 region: CASSAQGYNEQFF. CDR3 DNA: TGTGCCAGCAGCGCCCAGGGTTACAATGAGCAGTTCTTC.

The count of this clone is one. DNA for the CDR3: TGTGCCAGCAGTCCGACAGGGTGGGTGAACACTGAAGCTTTCTTT. It specifies CASSPTGWVNTEAFF. The V gene is TRBV5-5, the J gene TRBJ1-1; 7 bases map to TRBD1. V shed 5 bases, J shed 0 bases, and the junction held 7 bases outside the gene matches. CDR3 length equals 15 residues. CDR1 is SGHKS, CDR2 YYEKEE, per germline (reference sequence).

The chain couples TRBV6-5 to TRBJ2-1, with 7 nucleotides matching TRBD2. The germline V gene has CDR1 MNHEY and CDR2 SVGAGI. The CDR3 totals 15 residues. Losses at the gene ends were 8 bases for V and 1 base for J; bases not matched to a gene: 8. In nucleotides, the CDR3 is TGTGCCAGCCGGGACTACCAGTCATCCTACAATGAGCAGTTCTTC. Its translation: CASRDYQSSYNEQFF.

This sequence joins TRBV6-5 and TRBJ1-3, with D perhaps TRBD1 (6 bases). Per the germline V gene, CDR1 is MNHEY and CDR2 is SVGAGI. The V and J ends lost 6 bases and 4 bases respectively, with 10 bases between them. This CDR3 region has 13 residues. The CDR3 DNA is TGTGCCAGCAGGTCGGACAGAGGAAACACCATATATTTT. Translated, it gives CASRSDRGNTIYF.

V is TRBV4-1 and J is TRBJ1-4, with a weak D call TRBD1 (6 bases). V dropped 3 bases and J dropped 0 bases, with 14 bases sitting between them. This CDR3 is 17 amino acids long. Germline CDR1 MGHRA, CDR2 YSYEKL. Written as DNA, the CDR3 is TGCGCCAGCAGCCACCGAGGCCGACAGGCAACTAATGAAAAACTGTTTTTT. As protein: CASSHRGRQATNEKLFF.

CDR3 sequence reads: CASSLKPSYEQYF. The CDR3 DNA is TGTGCCAGCAGTTTAAAGCCATCCTACGAGCAGTACTTC. V and J are TRBV27 and TRBJ2-7; D not certain. Germline lookup yields CDR1 MNHEY and CDR2 SMNVEV (reference sequence). V lost 2 bases to trimming and J lost 1 base, with 6 bases between them. The CDR3 covers 13 residues.

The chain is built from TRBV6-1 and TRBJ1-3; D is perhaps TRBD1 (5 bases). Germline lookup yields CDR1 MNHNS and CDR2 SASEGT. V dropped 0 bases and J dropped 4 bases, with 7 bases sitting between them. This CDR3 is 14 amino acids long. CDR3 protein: CASSEARVGNTIYF. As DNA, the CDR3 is TGTGCCAGCAGTGAAGCCAGGGTGGGAAACACCATATATTTT.

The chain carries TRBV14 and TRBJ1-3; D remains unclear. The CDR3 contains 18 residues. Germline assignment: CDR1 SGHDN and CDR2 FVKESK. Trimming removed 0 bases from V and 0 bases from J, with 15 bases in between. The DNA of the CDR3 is TGTGCCAGCAGCCAAGATTTTCGACTTCCCAGCTCTGGAAACACCATATATTTT. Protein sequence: CASSQDFRLPSSGNTIYF.

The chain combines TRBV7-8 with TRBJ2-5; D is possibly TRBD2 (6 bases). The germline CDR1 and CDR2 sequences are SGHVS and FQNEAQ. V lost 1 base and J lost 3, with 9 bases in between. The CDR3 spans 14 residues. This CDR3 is CASSLEGLEETQYF. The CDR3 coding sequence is TGTGCCAGCAGCTTAGAGGGACTCGAAGAGACCCAGTACTTC.

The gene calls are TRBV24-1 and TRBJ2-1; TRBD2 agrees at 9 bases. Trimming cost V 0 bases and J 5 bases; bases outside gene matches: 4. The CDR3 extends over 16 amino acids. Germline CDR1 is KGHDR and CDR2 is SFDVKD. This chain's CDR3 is CATSDLGREGHNEQFF. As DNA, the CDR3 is TGTGCCACCAGTGATTTGGGGCGGGAGGGCCACAATGAGCAGTTCTTC.

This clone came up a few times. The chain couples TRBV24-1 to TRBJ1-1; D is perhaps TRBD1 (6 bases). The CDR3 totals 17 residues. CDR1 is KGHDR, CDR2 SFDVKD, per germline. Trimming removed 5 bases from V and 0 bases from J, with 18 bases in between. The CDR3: CATSGRQAIDMNTEAFF. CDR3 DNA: TGTGCCACCAGTGGCCGACAGGCGATTGACATGAACACTGAAGCTTTCTTT.

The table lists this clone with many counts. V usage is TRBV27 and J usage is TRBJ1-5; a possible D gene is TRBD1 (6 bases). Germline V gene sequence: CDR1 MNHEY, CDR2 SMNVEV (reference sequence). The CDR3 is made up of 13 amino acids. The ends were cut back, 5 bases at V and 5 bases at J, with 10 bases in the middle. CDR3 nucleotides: TGTGCCAGCAGTCAAAGACAGGATCAGCCCCAGCATTTT. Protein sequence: CASSQRQDQPQHF.

The CDR3 DNA reads as TGTGCCAGCTCCGCGACAGGGAGGAGCAATCAGCCCCAGCATTTT. It codes for CASSATGRSNQPQHF. The gene calls are TRBV18 and TRBJ1-5; 7 nucleotides align to TRBD1. CDR3 length: 15 amino acids. Germline V CDR1 and CDR2: KGHSH, LQKENI. Trimming at V came to 6 bases and at J to 1 base, leaving 6 bases not matched to a gene.

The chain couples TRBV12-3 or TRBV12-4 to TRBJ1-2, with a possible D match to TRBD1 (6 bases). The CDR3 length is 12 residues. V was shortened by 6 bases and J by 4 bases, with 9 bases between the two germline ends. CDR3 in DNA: TGTGCCAGCAGGTCAGGGGTCTATGGCTACACCTTC. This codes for CASRSGVYGYTF.

In DNA, the CDR3 is TGTGCCAGCAGCCTACGTAGGGGGGGAGGAGAGACCCAGTACTTC. Amino acids: CASSLRRGGGETQYF. This chain links TRBV7-9 with TRBJ2-5; possibly TRBD2 for D (7 bases). Trimming pared 5 bases from V and 4 bases from J, leaving 17 bases between. This CDR3 is 15 amino acids long. Germline V lookup: CDR1 SEHNR, CDR2 FQNEAQ (reference sequence).

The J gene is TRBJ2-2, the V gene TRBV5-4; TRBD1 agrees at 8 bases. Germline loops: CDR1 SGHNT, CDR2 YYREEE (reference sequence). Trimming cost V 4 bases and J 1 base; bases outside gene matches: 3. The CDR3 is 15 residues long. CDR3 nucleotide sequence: TGTGCCAGCAGCAGGGACAGGAGGAACACCGGGGAGCTGTTTTTT. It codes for CASSRDRRNTGELFF.